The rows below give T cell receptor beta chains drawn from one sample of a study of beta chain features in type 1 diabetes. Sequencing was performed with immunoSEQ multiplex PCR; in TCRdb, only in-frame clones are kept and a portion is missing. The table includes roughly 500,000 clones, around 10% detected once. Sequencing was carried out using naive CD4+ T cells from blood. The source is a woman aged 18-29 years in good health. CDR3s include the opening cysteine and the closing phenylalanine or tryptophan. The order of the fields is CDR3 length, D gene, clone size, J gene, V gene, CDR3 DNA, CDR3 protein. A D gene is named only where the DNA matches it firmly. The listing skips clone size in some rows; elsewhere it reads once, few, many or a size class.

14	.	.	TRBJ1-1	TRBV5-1	TGCGCCAGCAGCTTGGCAGGGTCGGGCACTGAAGCTTTCTTT	CASSLAGSGTEAFF
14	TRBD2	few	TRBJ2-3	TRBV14	TGTGCCAGCAGCCCTACTAGCGGTACAGATACGCAGTATTTT	CASSPTSGTDTQYF
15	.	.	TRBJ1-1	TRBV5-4	TGTGCCAGCAGCCCGGTGGGGCCAGTGAGCACTGAAGCTTTCTTT	CASSPVGPVSTEAFF
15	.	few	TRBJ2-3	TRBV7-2	TGTGCCAGCAGCTTAGGGGGCCAGGCAGGAGATACGCAGTATTTT	CASSLGGQAGDTQYF
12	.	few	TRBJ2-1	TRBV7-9	TGTGCCAGCAGCTTAGGTCTTAGTGAGCAGTTCTTC	CASSLGLSEQFF
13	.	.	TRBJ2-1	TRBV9	TGTGCCAGCAGCGTAGCTCTGAGAAGAGAGCAGTTCTTC	CASSVALRREQFF
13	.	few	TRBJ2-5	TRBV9	TGTGCCAGCAGCGTAGGTGGTCAAGAGACCCAGTACTTC	CASSVGGQETQYF
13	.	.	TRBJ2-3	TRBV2	TGTGCCAGCAGGCGGGACAGCACAGATACGCAGTATTTT	CASRRDSTDTQYF
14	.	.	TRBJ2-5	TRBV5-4	TGTGCCAGCAGCTTGCAGGGGCCGCAAGAGACCCAGTACTTC	CASSLQGPQETQYF
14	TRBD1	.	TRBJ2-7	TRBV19	TGTGCCAGTAGTATCAGCGGACAGGGCCACGAGCAGTACTTC	CASSISGQGHEQYF
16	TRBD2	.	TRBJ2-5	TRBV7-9	TGTGCCAGCAGCTATTGGACTAGCGGGGACCAAGAGACCCAGTACTTC	CASSYWTSGDQETQYF
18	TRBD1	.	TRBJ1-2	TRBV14	TGTGCCAGCAGCCAAGCCTTAAGGACAGGGGTCCGGGGCTATGGCTACACCTTC	CASSQALRTGVRGYGYTF
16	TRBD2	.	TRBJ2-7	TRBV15	TGTGCCACCAGCAGAGATGGGGGACTAGCGTCTTACGAGCAGTACTTC	CATSRDGGLASYEQYF
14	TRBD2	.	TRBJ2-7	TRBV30	TGTGCCTGGACTAGCGGGAGGCGCTCCTACGAGCAGTACTTC	CAWTSGRRSYEQYF
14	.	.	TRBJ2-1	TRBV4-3	TGCGCCAGCAGCCAAGATCGTTGGAGCAATGAGCAGTTCTTC	CASSQDRWSNEQFF
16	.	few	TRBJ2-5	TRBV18	TGTGCCAGCTCACCATTTGGCAGGGAACAAGCAGAGACCCAGTACTTC	CASSPFGREQAETQYF
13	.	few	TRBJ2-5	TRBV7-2	TGTGCCAGCAGCTTAGCTATCCACGGGGCCCAGTACTTC	CASSLAIHGAQYF
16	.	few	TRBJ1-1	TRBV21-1	TGTGCCAGCCTATCCTCCATTGCTCCTATGAACACTGAAGCTTTCTTT	CASLSSIAPMNTEAFF
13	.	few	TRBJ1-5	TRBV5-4	TGTGCCAGCAGTGAATCGGGGGGTGAACCCCAGCATTTT	CASSESGGEPQHF
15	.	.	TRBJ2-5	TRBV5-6	TGTGCCAGCAGCCTTAGCCTAGGCAGGCAAGAGACCCAGTACTTC	CASSLSLGRQETQYF
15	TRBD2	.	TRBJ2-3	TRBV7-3	TGTGCCAGCAGCTGGGGAGCGGGGAATTTAGATACGCAGTATTTT	CASSWGAGNLDTQYF
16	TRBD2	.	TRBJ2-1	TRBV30	TGTGCCTGGAGTGCCCCTAGCGGGAGCTCCTACAATGAGCAGTTCTTC	CAWSAPSGSSYNEQFF
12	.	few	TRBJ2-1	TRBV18	TGTGCCAGCTCCGGACCGTGGAGTGAGCAGTTCTTC	CASSGPWSEQFF
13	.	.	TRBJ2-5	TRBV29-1	TGCAGCGTTGTCTCCCAGCCCCAAGAGACCCAGTACTTC	CSVVSQPQETQYF
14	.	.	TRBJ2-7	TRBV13	TGTGCCAGCAGCTTAGGGCTGATAGCCTACGAGCAGTACTTC	CASSLGLIAYEQYF
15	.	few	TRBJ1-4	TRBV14	TGTGCCAGCAGCCAAGAATATGCGCCGCTGAGCGGACTGTTTTTT	CASSQEYAPLSGLFF
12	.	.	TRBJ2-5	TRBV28	TGTGCCACAAGAGATCCAGGAGAGACCCAGTACTTC	CATRDPGETQYF
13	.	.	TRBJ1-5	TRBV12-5	TGTGCTAGTGGGGACAGTAGCAATCAGCCCCAGCATTTT	CASGDSSNQPQHF
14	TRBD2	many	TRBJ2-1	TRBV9	TGTGCCAGCAGCGTTCTAGCGGGAGATAATGAGCAGTTCTTC	CASSVLAGDNEQFF
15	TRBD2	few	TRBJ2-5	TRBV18	TGTGCCAGCTCACCACCGGGAGGGAGCCAAGAGACCCAGTACTTC	CASSPPGGSQETQYF
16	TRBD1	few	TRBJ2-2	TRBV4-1	TGCGCCAGCAGCCAAGATCTGGGACAGCTCACCGGGGAGCTGTTTTTT	CASSQDLGQLTGELFF
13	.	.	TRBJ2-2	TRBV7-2	TGTGCCAGCAGCCCCCGGACGGCGGTGGAGCTGTTTTTT	CASSPRTAVELFF
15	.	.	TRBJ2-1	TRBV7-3	TGTGCCAGCAGCCCGCTGGGCGGGGATTACAATGAGCAGTTCTTC	CASSPLGGDYNEQFF
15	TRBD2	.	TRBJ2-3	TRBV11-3	TGTGCCAGCAGCCGGACGGGGGGGCCGACAGATACGCAGTATTTT	CASSRTGGPTDTQYF
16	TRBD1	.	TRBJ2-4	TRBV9	TGTGCCAGCAGCGAGGGCCCCGGGACAGGGATAAACATTCAGTACTTC	CASSEGPGTGINIQYF
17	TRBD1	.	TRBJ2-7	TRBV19	TGTGCCAGTAGTATGGGCAGGGGGCCCGCCGGGAGCTACGAGCAGTACTTC	CASSMGRGPAGSYEQYF
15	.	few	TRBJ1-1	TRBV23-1	TGCGCCAGCAGTCAATCCAGGGTCAAGGGAACTGAAGCTTTCTTT	CASSQSRVKGTEAFF
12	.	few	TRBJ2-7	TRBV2	TGTGCCAGCAGTGTTTCCCTGCACGAGCAGTACTTC	CASSVSLHEQYF
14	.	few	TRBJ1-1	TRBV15	TGTGCCACCAGCAGAGGGGGGAGACTGACTGAAGCTTTCTTT	CATSRGGRLTEAFF
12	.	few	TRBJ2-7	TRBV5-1	TGCGCCAGCAGAGGTGAATCCTACGAGCAGTACTTC	CASRGESYEQYF
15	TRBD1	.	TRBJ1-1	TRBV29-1	TGCAGCGACGTAACACAGGGGTACGGGAACACTGAAGCTTTCTTT	CSDVTQGYGNTEAFF